Below, 20 T cell receptor beta chains from the same sample are listed, as sequenced in a study of blood T cell repertoires in COVID-19. Libraries were prepared by immunoSEQ multiplex PCR; TCRdb keeps only in-frame clonotypes and omits some of them. The sample lists 150,000 or so clones; approximately 86% were seen once. The sample was peripheral blood. The receptor set was obtained from a man aged 60-69 years with COVID-19, enrolled during active disease.

The chain links TRBV14 to TRBJ1-6, with D possibly matching TRBD1 (5 bases). V was clipped by 2 bases and J by 5 bases, with 13 bases between them. The CDR3 covers 16 residues. Germline lookup yields CDR1 SGHDN and CDR2 FVKESK. CDR3 sequence: CASSQRAQGNNSPLHF. In DNA, the CDR3 is TGTGCCAGCAGCCAACGGGCGCAGGGAAATAATTCACCCCTCCACTTT.

The chain uses TRBV20-1 and TRBJ2-5; D gene uncertain. Germline loops: CDR1 DFQATT, CDR2 SNEGSKA (reference sequence). This CDR3 comprises 11 residues. V was pared by 1 base and J by 5 bases, with 5 bases between. In nucleotides, the CDR3 is TGCAGTGCTAGAGCCCTGGAGACCCAGTACTTC. It yields the protein CSARALETQYF.

The chain joins TRBV21-1 to TRBJ1-4. TRBV21-1 is a pseudogene segment. The CDR3 runs 14 residues. The CDR3 region has the DNA TGTGCCAGCAGTGACTGTGCAACTAATGAAAAACTGTTTTTT. Protein product: CASSDCATNEKLFF.

V and J are TRBV13 and TRBJ2-5; TRBD1 agrees at 7 bases. V dropped 5 bases and J dropped 1; count of bases not matched to a gene: 1. This CDR3 has 13 residues. Germline CDR1 PRHDT, CDR2 FYEKMQ (reference sequence). The CDR3 is CASSRDSQETQYF. For the CDR3, the DNA is TGTGCCAGCAGCAGGGACAGCCAAGAGACCCAGTACTTC.

The chain uses TRBV5-5 and TRBJ1-6; D may be TRBD1 (5 bases). V lost 4 bases and J lost 9, with 11 bases in between. Germline values: CDR1 SGHKS, CDR2 YYEKEE (reference sequence). This CDR3 is 13 amino acids long. The DNA for the CDR3 is TGTGCCAGCAGCCCGCAGGGAACTTCACCCCTCCACTTT. It is translated as CASSPQGTSPLHF.

V and J are TRBV9 and TRBJ1-2, with D possibly TRBD1 on 5 matching bases. V lost 4 bases and J lost 3, with 16 bases in between. The germline CDR1 and CDR2 sequences are SGDLS and YYNGEE. This CDR3 is 15 amino acids long. For the CDR3, the DNA is TGTGCCAGCAGCTCCTCGAGGGGACTCTACTATGGCTACACCTTC. Its protein is CASSSSRGLYYGYTF.

This rearrangement joins TRBV2 to TRBJ2-1; 10 bases agree with TRBD1. J lost 8 bases, V lost 6 bases, and 7 bases had no gene match. Germline CDR1 reads SNHLY; CDR2 reads FYNNEI. The CDR3 sequence is 14 residues long. The DNA for the CDR3 is TGTGCCAGCAGGAGGGACAGGGGAGGCGATGAGCAGTTCTTC. Protein: CASRRDRGGDEQFF.

The genes are TRBV10-3 and TRBJ1-1; 7 nucleotides agree with TRBD1. The CDR3 is made up of 13 amino acids. CDR1 and CDR2 from the germline V gene are ENHRY and SYGVKD. J was trimmed by 1 base and V by 8 bases; bases with no gene match: 4. The CDR3 nucleotides read TGTGCCATCTCCCGGGACAGGAACACTGAAGCTTTCTTT. Protein: CAISRDRNTEAFF.

The rearrangement joins TRBV2 to TRBJ1-2; 7 bases map to TRBD1. Germline values: CDR1 SNHLY, CDR2 FYNNEI. The ends lost 6 bases at V and 1 base at J; junction bases unmatched: 5. The CDR3 is 14 amino acids. CDR3 DNA sequence: TGTGCCAGCAGCAGACAGGGTTTTAACTATGGCTACACCTTC. Amino acid sequence: CASSRQGFNYGYTF.

CDR3 DNA: TGCGCCAGCAGCCAAGATTTTGACAGCCCACAGTATGGCTACACCTTC. It translates to CASSQDFDSPQYGYTF. The chain couples TRBV4-3 to TRBJ1-2, with D perhaps matching TRBD1 (5 bases). V lost 0 bases, J lost 5 bases, and 16 bases lay in between. The germline V gene has CDR1 LGHNA and CDR2 YSLEER. The CDR3 contains 16 residues.

This clone was observed a single time. V is TRBV28 and J is TRBJ2-3; D possibly corresponds to TRBD1 (5 bases). Looked up from germline, CDR1 is MDHEN and CDR2 is SYDVKM. V shed 3 bases and J shed 0 bases, with 13 bases lying between them. This CDR3 comprises 16 residues. CDR3 nucleotide sequence: TGTGCCAGCAGTTTGGTAGGACACACTAGCACAGATACGCAGTATTTT. It codes for CASSLVGHTSTDTQYF.

The rearrangement links TRBV7-3 to TRBJ2-1; tentative D call: TRBD2 (5 bases). The V end lost 7 bases, the J end lost 0 bases, and 13 bases lay between the germline ends. This CDR3 has 15 amino acids. Germline loops: CDR1 SGHTA, CDR2 FQGTGA. The CDR3 DNA reads TGTGCCAGCACCTCCGAAGGGAGCTCCTACAATGAGCAGTTCTTC. This encodes CASTSEGSSYNEQFF. Complete variable domain (other parts from reference TRBV7-3 and TRBJ2-1): GAGVSQTPSNKVTEKGKYVELRCDPISGHTALYWYRQSLGQGPEFLIYFQGTGAADDSGLPNDRFFAVRPEGSVSTLKIQRTERGDSAVYLCASTSEGSSYNEQFFGPGTRLTVL.

The chain couples TRBV18 to TRBJ1-2; maybe TRBD1 (6 bases). The CDR3 is 16 amino acids. Germline V gene sequence: CDR1 KGHSH, CDR2 LQKENI. Trimming removed 2 bases at V and 8 bases at J, with 21 bases between. The CDR3 sequence is CASSPIPPRGTGGYTF. CDR3 nucleotide sequence: TGTGCCAGCTCACCAATTCCACCACGAGGAACAGGGGGCTACACCTTC.

The V and J genes are TRBV27 and TRBJ2-1; TRBD1 matches 8 bases. Germline values: CDR1 MNHEY, CDR2 SMNVEV (reference sequence). This CDR3 is built from 15 residues. V lost 6 bases, J lost 4 bases, and 8 bases stayed unmatched. The CDR3 region has the DNA TGTGCCAGCAGCACCTACCGGGACAGGTACAATGAGCAGTTCTTC. As protein: CASSTYRDRYNEQFF.

The V gene is TRBV3-1 (or the pseudogene TRBV3-2), the J gene TRBJ2-7; 7 positions match TRBD1. The CDR3 is 14 amino acids. Germline-derived CDR1 and CDR2 are LGHDT and YNNKEL (reference sequence). With 3 bases clipped from V and 3 bases from J, the junction kept 5 bases outside the gene matches. In DNA, the CDR3 is TGTGCCAGCAGCCACCACGACAGGGACTACGAGCAGTACTTC. It yields the protein CASSHHDRDYEQYF.

V usage is TRBV9 and J usage is TRBJ2-7; no clear D gene. In germline, CDR1 is SGDLS, CDR2 YYNGEE. The CDR3 spans 13 residues. V lost 0 bases and J 0 bases, leaving 4 bases between the germline ends. DNA of the CDR3: TGTGCCAGCAGCGTAGCCAGCTCCTACGAGCAGTACTTC. Amino acid sequence: CASSVASSYEQYF.

The chain carries TRBV7-2 and TRBJ2-3; 9 bases map to TRBD2. The length of the CDR3 is 16 residues. CDR1 SGHTA and CDR2 FQGNSA come from the germline V gene. V gave up 5 bases and J gave up 5 bases; unmatched junction bases: 11. In DNA, the CDR3 is TGTGCCAGCAGCCGTAGCGGGGGAATGCTAGGAGATACGCAGTATTTT. Its protein product is CASSRSGGMLGDTQYF.

The genes are TRBV24-1 and TRBJ2-1; D gene ambiguous. The CDR3 runs 13 residues. Trimming cost V 1 base and J 7 bases, with 7 bases left between them. Looked up from germline, CDR1 is KGHDR and CDR2 is SFDVKD. CDR3 residues: CATSDLRRNEQFF. The CDR3 bases are TGTGCCACCAGTGATTTACGGCGGAATGAGCAGTTCTTC.

This sequence joins TRBV7-8 and TRBJ2-7; weak D call: TRBD2 (6 bases). The germline CDR1 and CDR2 sequences are SGHVS and FQNEAQ. Trimming shortened V by 0 bases and J by 3 bases, and 18 bases separated the two germline ends. This CDR3 is built from 17 residues. CDR3 sequence: CASSLAGTARLDYEQYF. CDR3 DNA: TGTGCCAGCAGCTTAGCGGGGACTGCCCGGCTAGACTACGAGCAGTACTTC.

The chain is built from TRBV5-1 and TRBJ1-5; 7 nucleotides align to TRBD1. This CDR3 contains 14 residues. The germline CDR1 and CDR2 sequences are SGHRS and YFSETQ. The V segment lost 3 bases and the J segment 6 bases; nucleotides outside the gene matches: 6. The CDR3 DNA follows: TGCGCCAGCAGCTCCGGGACAGAGGGTCAGCCCCAGCATTTT. Translated, it gives CASSSGTEGQPQHF.